Here is one T cell receptor (beta chain) with its context. What it recognizes is unknown. The sample belongs to a study of OX40 agonist ivuxolimab in advanced cancers. Whole-study context: Earlier anti-PD-1, anti-PD-L1 or anti-CTLA-4 therapy was permitted; roughly 37% had received some.

Autoimmune disease history or systemic immunosuppression barred patients. Blood samples were obtained at baseline, cycle 4 day 1, and cycle 7 day 1. Findings and limits, study-wide: Low levels of normalized T-cell clonal expansion also appeared in some nonresponders.

This table comes from immunoSEQ multiplex PCR, and its TCRdb copy is limited to in-frame clones, with some not included. The sample consists of 30,000 to 35,000 clones, around 90% of them appearing once. This receptor was identified in an adult with an advanced solid tumor such as melanoma, head and neck, liver or kidney cancer. The sample was CD4+ or CD8+ T cells sorted from blood, taken in a trial of the OX40 agonist ivuxolimab.

CDR3 sequence (DNA): TGTGCCAGCAGCCGCGGTGGAGGGATTAACTATGGCTACACCTTC. It encodes CASSRGGGINYGYTF. The rearrangement links TRBV7-9 to TRBJ1-2; unclear D gene. Germline CDR1 reads SEHNR; CDR2 reads FQNEAQ (reference sequence). Trimming pared 5 bases from V and 1 base from J, leaving 14 bases between. The CDR3 is made up of 15 amino acids.